The 12 T cell receptor beta chains listed next were all sequenced from one sample in a study of T cell responses to AZD1222 COVID-19 vaccine (dated by TCRdb to the early 2020s). The time point label here, explained by the study, means: about 28 days (+/-7) after the second vaccine dose. Libraries came from the immunoSEQ multiplex PCR assay. The immuneACCESS repertoire file appears here via TCRdb, limited to in-frame rearrangements. These files lack a portion of the clones; in checked studies, under half of the deficit traces to unresolved V genes, and the cause of the others is not known. This sample lists over 150,000 clones; over 75% were detected once. More than 4% of the sample rests with the top ten. The input for sequencing was peripheral blood, taken 28 days after the second AZD1222 dose. Source of these receptors: an adult who received the AZD1222 COVID-19 vaccine.

The chain recombines TRBV7-9 with TRBJ1-1; the D gene is possibly TRBD1 (6 bases). The germline V and J ends were trimmed by 5 bases and 1 base, with 11 bases remaining between them. Germline V gene sequence: CDR1 SEHNR, CDR2 FQNEAQ (reference sequence). CDR3 size: 14 residues. Here the CDR3 DNA reads TGTGCCAGCAGCCTCCGGACAGAGAACACTGAAGCTTTCTTT. Translating it yields CASSLRTENTEAFF.

V is TRBV7-2 and J is TRBJ2-1; D not certain. The CDR3 spans 12 residues. Trimming pared 3 bases from V and 4 bases from J, leaving 4 bases between. Germline V gene data show CDR1 as SGHTA and CDR2 as FQGNSA. This CDR3 is CASSFNYNEQFF. The CDR3 coding sequence is TGTGCCAGCAGCTTCAATTACAATGAGCAGTTCTTC.

This clone was recorded once. Other nucleotide sequences in the sample specify the same CDR3. The rearrangement links TRBV5-1 to TRBJ1-2; D remains ambiguous. Trimming took 2 bases from V and 2 from J, leaving 7 bases between them. Looked up from germline, CDR1 is SGHRS and CDR2 is YFSETQ. This CDR3 region has 13 residues. Here the CDR3 DNA reads TGCGCCAGCAGCTTAAGCGCCAACTATGGCTACACCTTC. Translating gives CASSLSANYGYTF.

The chain is built from TRBV18 and TRBJ2-1; 7 bases line up with TRBD1. Trimming removed 3 bases from V and 8 bases from J; junction bases left unmatched: 10. The CDR3 runs 15 residues. Looked up from germline, CDR1 is KGHSH and CDR2 is LQKENI. The CDR3 nucleotides are TGTGCCAGCTCACCGAGGCCAGGGGGTAGGGATGAGCAGTTCTTC. Translated, it gives CASSPRPGGRDEQFF.

The V call is TRBV13, the J call TRBJ2-7; 7 nucleotides line up with TRBD1. This CDR3 is 16 amino acids long. Trimming removed 4 bases from V and 1 base from J; junction bases left unmatched: 10. Germline CDR1 reads PRHDT; CDR2 reads FYEKMQ (reference sequence). Here the CDR3 reads CASSSPGTVGSYEQYF. CDR3 nucleotides: TGTGCCAGCAGCTCACCCGGGACAGTGGGATCCTACGAGCAGTACTTC.

J is TRBJ1-2 and V is TRBV5-6, with a tentative D call TRBD1 (5 bases). This CDR3 contains 13 residues. Trimming left V 6 bases short and J 5 bases short, with 14 bases between. Germline V gene sequence: CDR1 SGHDT, CDR2 YYEEEE. The CDR3 DNA is TGTGCCAGCACGGGGGGGATTTCATATGGCTACACCTTC. The encoded protein is CASTGGISYGYTF.

The chain carries TRBV7-2 and TRBJ2-7; D is perhaps TRBD2 (5 bases). The CDR3 runs 16 residues. Per the germline V gene, CDR1 is SGHTA and CDR2 is FQGNSA. The ends were cut back, 0 bases at V and 4 bases at J, with 16 bases in the middle. In DNA, the CDR3 is TGTGCCAGCAGCTTAGCTAGCCCGTCGAGGACTTACGAGCAGTACTTC. Translating gives CASSLASPSRTYEQYF. Full variable domain (outside the CDR3, taken from reference TRBV7-2 and TRBJ2-7): GAGVSQSPSNKVTEKGKDVELRCDPISGHTALYWYRQSLGQGLEFLIYFQGNSAPDKSGLPSDRFSAERTGGSVSTLTIQRTQQEDSAVYLCASSLASPSRTYEQYFGPGTRLTVT.

V gene TRBV7-3 combines with J gene TRBJ2-3, with 12 bases fitting TRBD2. Losses at the gene ends were 5 bases for V and 7 bases for J; bases not matched to a gene: 13. Germline V gives CDR1 SGHTA, CDR2 FQGTGA. The CDR3 is made up of 17 amino acids. The chain's CDR3 is CASSATGTSGFGNTQYF. In DNA, the CDR3 is TGTGCCAGCAGCGCGACCGGGACTAGCGGGTTTGGAAATACGCAGTATTTT. Complete variable domain (other parts from reference TRBV7-3 and TRBJ2-3): GAGVSQTPSNKVTEKGKYVELRCDPISGHTALYWYRQSLGQGPEFLIYFQGTGAADDSGLPNDRFFAVRPEGSVSTLKIQRTERGDSAVYLCASSATGTSGFGNTQYFGPGTRLTVL.

A few counts support this clone. The rearrangement links TRBV5-6 to TRBJ1-2; the D is unclear. The CDR3 is 14 amino acids. Trimming pared 0 bases from V and 2 bases from J, leaving 8 bases between. CDR1 is SGHDT and CDR2 is YYEEEE in the germline V gene. CDR3 nucleotides: TGTGCCAGCAGCTTGGGCCAGCAAAACTATGGCTACACCTTC. Its protein is CASSLGQQNYGYTF.

The rearrangement uses TRBV7-2 and TRBJ1-1; TRBD1 is a possible D gene (5 bases). Germline CDR1 reads SGHTA; CDR2 reads FQGNSA. V was clipped by 10 bases and J by 3 bases, with 12 bases between them. There are 12 residues in the CDR3. The CDR3 is CAINSGDTEAFF. In DNA form, the CDR3 reads TGTGCCATCAACTCGGGGGACACTGAAGCTTTCTTT.

The rearrangement links TRBV11-2 to TRBJ2-7; D gene unclear. This CDR3 has 14 residues. With 5 bases removed from V and 4 bases from J, the gap between germline ends came to 15 bases. Per the germline V gene, CDR1 is SGHAT and CDR2 is FQNNGV. The CDR3 DNA is TGTGCCAGCAGCCCTCGTCGGAGACCATACGAGCAGTACTTC. Translation gives CASSPRRRPYEQYF.

This clone appeared a single time. The chain recombines TRBV29-1 with TRBJ2-7; possible D gene TRBD1, 5 bases. The germline V gene encodes CDR1 SQVTM and CDR2 ANQGSEA. Deletions cut 5 bases from V and 6 bases from J, with 14 bases between. CDR3 length: 12 amino acids. The CDR3 sequence: CSVKTAASEQYF. In DNA form, the CDR3 reads TGCAGCGTTAAGACAGCTGCAAGCGAGCAGTACTTC.